These 22 T cell receptor beta chains originate from one sample sequenced in a study of CD8 T cells in ankylosing spondylitis. A single record per CDR3 protein comes from TCRdb applying MiXCR to the 5' RACE reads. The sample carries 380,000 or so distinct CDR3 sequences, more than 20% recorded once. What was sequenced was blood, either unsorted or a sorted T cell fraction (not recorded which). The receptors originated from a male donor with ankylosing spondylitis or in good health (not recorded which).

In this sample, this clonotype turned up a few times. The chain recombines TRBV7-8 with TRBJ2-3; TRBD2 agrees at 7 bases. There are 16 residues in the CDR3. The V segment lost 5 bases and the J segment 2 bases; nucleotides outside the gene matches: 10. Per germline, CDR1 SGHVS and CDR2 FQNEAQ. The chain's CDR3 is CASSPYVGGFTDTQYF. In DNA, the CDR3 is TGTGCCAGCAGCCCTTACGTCGGGGGGTTCACAGATACGCAGTATTTT.

This clonotype came up a few times. The chain has TRBV24-1 and TRBJ2-2; 10 bases are shared with TRBD1. CDR3 length: 18 residues. Germline V gene sequence: CDR1 KGHDR, CDR2 SFDVKD. Germline trimming cut 1 base from V and 7 bases from J; bases unmatched to any gene: 11. CDR3 nucleotide sequence: TGTGCCACCAGTGATTTACCCATCGACAGGGGGCTTGGCGGGGAGCTGTTTTTT. Encoded protein: CATSDLPIDRGLGGELFF.

This chain links TRBV28 with TRBJ1-5; D not certain. The CDR3 covers 14 residues. Germline loops: CDR1 MDHEN, CDR2 SYDVKM. Trimming stripped 3 bases from V and 1 base from J, with 7 bases between. CDR3 loop: CASSLRLSNQPQHF. In DNA form, the CDR3 reads TGTGCCAGCAGTTTGAGACTGAGCAATCAGCCCCAGCATTTT.

This clonotype was recorded a few times. V and J are TRBV12-3 or TRBV12-4 and TRBJ2-2, with D perhaps TRBD1 (6 bases). The CDR3 sequence is 13 residues long. Trimming removed 3 bases from V and 7 bases from J, with 9 bases in between. The CDR3 nucleotides read TGTGCCAGCAGTTTGGGGGCCCTCGGGGAGCTGTTTTTT. Translation: CASSLGALGELFF.

This clonotype was seen more than once but under ten times. The V call is TRBV4-1, the J call TRBJ1-6, with TRBD1 matching over 9 bases. CDR1 and CDR2 from the germline V gene are MGHRA and YSYEKL. This CDR3 is 15 amino acids long. V gave up 2 bases and J gave up 8 bases; unmatched junction bases: 4. The CDR3 nucleotides read TGCGCCAGCAGCCAACGAGACAGGGGGGATTCACCCCTCCACTTT. Residues: CASSQRDRGDSPLHF.

Here the CDR3 DNA reads TGTGCCAGCAGGGGGCAGGGGGACAATGAGCAGTTCTTC. Encoded protein: CASRGQGDNEQFF. The chain combines TRBV7-9 with TRBJ2-1; 7 bases map to TRBD1. This CDR3 is built from 13 residues. Germline CDR1 is SEHNR and CDR2 is FQNEAQ (reference sequence). The ends lost 6 bases at V and 5 bases at J; junction bases unmatched: 4.

This clonotype was recorded a few times. The V call is TRBV4-2, the J call TRBJ2-7; a possible D gene is TRBD1 (6 bases). This CDR3 is built from 16 residues. In germline, CDR1 is LGHNA, CDR2 YNFKEQ. The ends were cut back, 7 bases at V and 1 base at J, with 20 bases in the middle. For the CDR3, the DNA is TGTGCCAGCACCTTAGACAGGTCCTCTTTTTCCTACGAGCAGTACTTC. It translates to CASTLDRSSFSYEQYF.

This chain uses TRBV9 with TRBJ1-5; 8 bases agree with TRBD1. J lost 6 bases, V lost 4 bases, and 6 bases had no gene match. CDR1 is SGDLS, CDR2 YYNGEE, per germline. The CDR3 contains 14 residues. CDR3 residues: CASSPTGAGQPQHF. The CDR3 nucleotides are TGTGCCAGCAGCCCGACAGGGGCAGGTCAGCCCCAGCATTTT.

The chain joins TRBV29-1 to TRBJ2-5; D may be TRBD1 or TRBD2 (6 bases each). The CDR3 loop spans 12 amino acids. V gave up 7 bases and J gave up 5 bases, with 14 bases separating them. Germline loops: CDR1 SQVTM, CDR2 ANQGSEA. CDR3 DNA sequence: TGCAGCGCCCGGGGGCTGGGGGAGACCCAGTACTTC. Translation: CSARGLGETQYF.

The gene calls are TRBV11-2 and TRBJ2-7, with TRBD2 matching 9 bases. The CDR3 covers 15 residues. V lost 5 bases to trimming and J lost 3 bases; unmatched junction nucleotides: 8. CDR1 is SGHAT, CDR2 FQNNGV, per germline. CDR3 sequence: CASSASSGALYEQYF. The CDR3, as DNA: TGTGCCAGCAGCGCTTCTAGCGGGGCCCTCTACGAGCAGTACTTC.

This clonotype was detected only a few times. The rearrangement joins TRBV24-1 to TRBJ2-1; D remains ambiguous. V lost 3 bases and J lost 11, with 16 bases in between. Germline V lookup: CDR1 KGHDR, CDR2 SFDVKD. The CDR3 has 14 amino acids. CDR3 nucleotides: TGTGCCACCAGTGATGCTGGGTGGGGTGGTAAGCAGTTCTTC. As protein: CATSDAGWGGKQFF.

This clonotype was counted many times. The V and J genes are TRBV12-3 or TRBV12-4 and TRBJ2-1; 14 positions match TRBD2. J gave up 8 bases and V 5 bases, and 5 bases lay outside the gene matches. This CDR3 is built from 15 residues. CDR3 sequence (DNA): TGTGCCAGCAGTCGAGGACTAGCGGGGGGCGATGAGCAGTTCTTC. Residues: CASSRGLAGGDEQFF.

Only a few counts were recorded for this clonotype. The chain has TRBV20-1 and TRBJ2-1, with a tentative D call TRBD1 (6 bases). CDR1 is DFQATT, CDR2 SNEGSKA, per germline (reference sequence). Trimming left V 0 bases short and J 0 bases short, with 9 bases between. The CDR3 is 15 amino acids. CDR3 nucleotide sequence: TGCAGTGCTAGAGATCCGGACAGCTCCTACAATGAGCAGTTCTTC. The encoded protein is CSARDPDSSYNEQFF.

The CDR3 reads CASSDTGVTDTQYF. The CDR3 DNA follows: TGTGCCAGCAGCGACACAGGGGTCACAGATACGCAGTATTTT. This chain connects TRBV4-2 to TRBJ2-3, with 7 bases identical to TRBD1. Germline values: CDR1 LGHNA, CDR2 YNFKEQ. Unmatched junction bases numbered 4, after V lost 5 bases and J lost 2 bases. CDR3 size: 14 residues.

This clonotype was observed a few times. This rearrangement joins TRBV25-1 to TRBJ2-1; TRBD2 might be the D (6 bases). In germline, CDR1 is MGHDK, CDR2 SYGVNS. The CDR3 runs to 15 residues. The ends were cut back, 4 bases at V and 1 base at J, with 11 bases in the middle. The CDR3 nucleotides are TGTGCCAGCAGTGCCCTAGGGACTTCCTACAATGAGCAGTTCTTC. As protein: CASSALGTSYNEQFF.

This clonotype was picked up a small number of times. This chain joins TRBV6-1 and TRBJ1-5, with a possible D match to TRBD1 (5 bases). This CDR3 region has 17 residues. Germline assignment: CDR1 MNHNS and CDR2 SASEGT. V dropped 6 bases and J dropped 6 bases, with 24 bases sitting between them. CDR3 region: CASSAPRLWGIGQPQHF. CDR3 DNA sequence: TGTGCCAGCAGCGCACCGCGCCTTTGGGGGATCGGTCAGCCCCAGCATTTT.

This clonotype was counted between two and nine times. The genes are TRBV19 and TRBJ2-1; D is perhaps TRBD1 or TRBD2 (5 bases each). Germline V CDR1 and CDR2: LNHDA, SQIVND (reference sequence). V gave up 9 bases and J gave up 9 bases, with 21 bases separating them. This CDR3 has 14 amino acids. The DNA of the CDR3 is TGTGCCAGCGGAACCGGGACGGTGACATCTGAGCAGTTCTTC. Translated: CASGTGTVTSEQFF. Supplemented by reference TRBV19 and TRBJ2-1, the full variable domain reads DGGITQSPKYLFRKEGQNVTLSCEQNLNHDAMYWYRQDPGQGLRLIYYSQIVNDFQKGDIAEGYSVSREKKESFPLTVTSAQKNPTAFYLCASGTGTVTSEQFFGPGTRLTVL.

The sample holds a few counts of this clonotype. The chain is built from TRBV29-1 and TRBJ2-1, with D maybe TRBD1 (5 bases). The CDR3 extends over 15 amino acids. V shed 6 bases and J shed 2 bases, with 17 bases lying between them. Germline V gives CDR1 SQVTM, CDR2 ANQGSEA. CDR3 sequence (DNA): TGCAGCGTCCGACAGTCTTGGAACCCCTACAATGAGCAGTTCTTC. Its protein product is CSVRQSWNPYNEQFF.

The chain uses TRBV4-1 and TRBJ2-6, with a tentative D call TRBD1 (6 bases). The CDR3 contains 17 residues. The V end was cut by 3 bases, the J end by 4 bases, with 16 bases between. Germline CDR1 is MGHRA and CDR2 is YSYEKL. Here the CDR3 reads CASSHAQGLTGANVLTF. The CDR3 DNA follows: TGCGCCAGCAGCCACGCTCAGGGGTTGACCGGGGCCAACGTCCTGACTTTC.

The V and J genes are TRBV6-1 and TRBJ1-1; 7 bases are a match to TRBD1. This CDR3 comprises 13 residues. The germline gives CDR1 MNHNS, CDR2 SASEGT. V shed 5 bases and J 5 bases; nucleotides not matched to a gene: 5. The CDR3 here is CASSPQGGTEAFF. CDR3 coding DNA: TGTGCCAGCAGTCCCCAGGGGGGGACTGAAGCTTTCTTT.

This clonotype was detected many times. The chain carries TRBV12-3 or TRBV12-4 and TRBJ2-2; D ambiguous. Deletions cut 6 bases from V and 7 bases from J, with 15 bases between. The CDR3 consists of 14 residues. CDR3 region: CASRDNGRVGELFF. In DNA form, the CDR3 reads TGTGCCAGCAGAGACAACGGACGGGTCGGGGAGCTGTTTTTT.

Only a few counts were recorded for this clonotype. The genes are TRBV5-1 and TRBJ2-7; a possible D gene is TRBD1 (5 bases). In germline, CDR1 is SGHRS, CDR2 YFSETQ. Trimming cost V 3 bases and J 0 bases, with 16 bases left between them. There are 16 residues in the CDR3. CDR3 amino acids: CASSSPPGPHSYEQYF. CDR3 DNA sequence: TGCGCCAGCAGCTCGCCCCCAGGGCCACACTCCTACGAGCAGTACTTC.